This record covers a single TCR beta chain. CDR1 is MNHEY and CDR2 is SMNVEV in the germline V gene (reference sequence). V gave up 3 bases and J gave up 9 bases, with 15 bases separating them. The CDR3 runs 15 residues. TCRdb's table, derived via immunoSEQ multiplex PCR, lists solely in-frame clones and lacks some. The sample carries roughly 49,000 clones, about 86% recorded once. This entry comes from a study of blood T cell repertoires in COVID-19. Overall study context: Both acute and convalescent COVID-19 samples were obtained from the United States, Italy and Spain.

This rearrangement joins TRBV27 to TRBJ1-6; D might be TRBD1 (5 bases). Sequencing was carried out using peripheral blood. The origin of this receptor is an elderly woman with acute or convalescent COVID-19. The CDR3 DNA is TGTGCCAGCAGTTTCTGGGGGGTAGAAGGTTCACCCCTCCACTTT. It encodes CASSFWGVEGSPLHF.